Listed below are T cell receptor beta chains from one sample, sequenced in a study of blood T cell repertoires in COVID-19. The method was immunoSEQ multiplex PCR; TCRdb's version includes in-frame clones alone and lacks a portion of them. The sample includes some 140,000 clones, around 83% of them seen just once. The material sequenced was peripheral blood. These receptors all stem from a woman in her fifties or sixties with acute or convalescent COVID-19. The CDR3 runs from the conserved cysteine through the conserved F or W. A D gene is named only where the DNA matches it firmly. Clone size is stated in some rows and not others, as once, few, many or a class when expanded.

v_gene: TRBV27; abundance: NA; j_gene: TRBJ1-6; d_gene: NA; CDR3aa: CASRTQGWDYNSPLHF; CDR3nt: TGTGCCAGCAGGACACAGGGATGGGACTATAATTCACCCCTCCACTTT
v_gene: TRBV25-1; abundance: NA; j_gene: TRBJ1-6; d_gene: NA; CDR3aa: CASSVQDSPLHF; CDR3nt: TGTGCCAGCAGTGTACAGGATTCACCCCTCCACTTT
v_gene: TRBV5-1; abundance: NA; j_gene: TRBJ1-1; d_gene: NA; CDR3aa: CASSPLAGLDTEAFF; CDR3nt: TGCGCCAGCAGCCCTCTGGCGGGTTTGGACACTGAAGCTTTCTTT
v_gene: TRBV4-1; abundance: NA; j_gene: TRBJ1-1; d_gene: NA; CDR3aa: CASSQGQATNTEAFF; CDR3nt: TGCGCCAGCAGCCAAGGTCAGGCTACGAACACTGAAGCTTTCTTT
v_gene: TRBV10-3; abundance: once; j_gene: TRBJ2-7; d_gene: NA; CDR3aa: CAISEGASDPYEQYF; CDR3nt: TGTGCCATCAGTGAGGGGGCTAGCGATCCGTACGAGCAGTACTTC
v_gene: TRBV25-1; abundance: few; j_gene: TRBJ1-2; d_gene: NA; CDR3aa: CASGSMGGPYYGYTF; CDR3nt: TGTGCCAGCGGATCCATGGGGGGGCCCTACTATGGCTACACCTTC
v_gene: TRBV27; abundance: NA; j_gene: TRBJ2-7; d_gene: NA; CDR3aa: CASSLQGKPYEQYF; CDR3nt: TGTGCCAGCAGTCTGCAGGGCAAACCCTACGAGCAGTACTTC
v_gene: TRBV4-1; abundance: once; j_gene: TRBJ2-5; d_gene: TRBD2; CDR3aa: CASSQDVLAGIMETQYF; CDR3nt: TGCGCCAGCAGCCAAGATGTCCTAGCGGGGATTATGGAGACCCAGTACTTC
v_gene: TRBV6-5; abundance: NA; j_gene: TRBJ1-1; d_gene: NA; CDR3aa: CASTEVVRNTEAFF; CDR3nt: TGTGCCAGCACCGAGGTGGTGAGGAACACTGAAGCTTTCTTT
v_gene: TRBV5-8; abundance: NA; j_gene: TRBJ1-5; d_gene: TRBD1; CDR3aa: CASSLAGQTSNQPQHF; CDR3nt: TGTGCCAGCAGCTTGGCGGGACAGACTAGCAATCAGCCCCAGCATTTT
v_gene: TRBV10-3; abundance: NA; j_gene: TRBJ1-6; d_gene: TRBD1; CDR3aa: CAISEGQGVMALHF; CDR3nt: TGTGCCATCAGTGAGGGACAGGGCGTGATGGCCCTCCACTTT
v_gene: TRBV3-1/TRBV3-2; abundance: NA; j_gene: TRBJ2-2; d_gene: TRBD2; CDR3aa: CASSPTSVRSGELFF; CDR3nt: TGTGCCAGCAGCCCCACTAGCGTCCGGTCCGGGGAGCTGTTTTTT
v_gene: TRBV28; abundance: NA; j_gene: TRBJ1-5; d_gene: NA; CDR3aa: CASSRDWTAFSQHF; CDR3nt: TGTGCCAGCAGTCGTGATTGGACTGCCTTTTCCCAGCATTTT
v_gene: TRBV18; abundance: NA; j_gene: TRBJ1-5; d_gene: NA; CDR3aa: CASSSYDKSNQPQHF; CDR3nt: TGTGCCAGTTCATCCTACGACAAGAGCAATCAGCCCCAGCATTTT
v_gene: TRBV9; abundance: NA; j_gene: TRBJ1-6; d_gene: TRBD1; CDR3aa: CASSRGTVGGSPLHF; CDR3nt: TGTGCCAGCAGCCGAGGGACAGTTGGGGGTTCACCCCTCCACTTT
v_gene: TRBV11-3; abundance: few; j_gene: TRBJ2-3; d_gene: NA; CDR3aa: CEGGTDTQYF; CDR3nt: TGTGAGGGGGGGACAGATACGCAGTATTTT
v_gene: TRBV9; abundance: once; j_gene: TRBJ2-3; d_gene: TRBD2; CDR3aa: CASSAGGGGTDTQYF; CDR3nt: TGTGCCAGCAGCGCGGGGGGTGGCGGGACAGATACGCAGTATTTT
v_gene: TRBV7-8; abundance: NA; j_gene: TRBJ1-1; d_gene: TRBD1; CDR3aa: CASSSTPGQKNTEAFF; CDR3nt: TGTGCCAGCAGCTCAACTCCGGGACAGAAGAACACTGAAGCTTTCTTT
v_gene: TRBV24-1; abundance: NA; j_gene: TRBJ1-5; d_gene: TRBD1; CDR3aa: CATAGGGLQPQHF; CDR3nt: TGTGCCACCGCAGGGGGTGGGTTGCAGCCCCAGCATTTT
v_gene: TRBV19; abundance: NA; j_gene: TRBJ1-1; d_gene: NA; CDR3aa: CASSIERRRAFF; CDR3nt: TGTGCCAGTAGTATAGAGCGGAGGCGAGCTTTCTTT
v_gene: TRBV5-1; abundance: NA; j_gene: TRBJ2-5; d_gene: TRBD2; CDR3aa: CASSWGGLAVQETQYF; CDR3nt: TGCGCCAGCAGCTGGGGGGGACTAGCGGTTCAAGAGACCCAGTACTTC
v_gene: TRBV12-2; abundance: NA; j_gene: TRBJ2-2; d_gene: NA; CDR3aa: CASRLEADGTSGGPTGELFF; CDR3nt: TGTGCAAGTCGCTTGGAAGCGGATGGGACTAGCGGGGGTCCCACCGGGGAGCTGTTTTTT
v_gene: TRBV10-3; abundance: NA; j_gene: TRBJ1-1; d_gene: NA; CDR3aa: CAISDQGSTEAFF; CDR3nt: TGTGCCATCAGTGATCAGGGGAGCACTGAAGCTTTCTTT